The 27 T cell receptor beta chains presented below share a single source sample, sequenced in a study of T-cell memory formation after mild COVID-19. TCRdb itself ran the 5' RACE reads through MiXCR, one entry per CDR3 protein. The table lists fewer than 700,000 distinct CDR3 sequences, more than 15% of them singletons, with about 11% in the top ten. Input material: PBMCs or a T cell subset sorted from them (not recorded which). The receptors were sampled from an adult woman who had mild COVID-19 (a few samples of this study predate the infection). Cell type and time point are not known.

This clonotype was seen more than once but under ten times. The chain joins TRBV6-1 to TRBJ2-7, with 11 bases that match TRBD2. The V gene end was trimmed by 8 bases and the J gene end by 0 bases; junction bases not matched to a gene: 9. CDR1 and CDR2 from the germline V gene are MNHNS and SASEGT. The CDR3 has 16 residues. CDR3 protein: CASGGTSGYSSYEQYF. In DNA form, the CDR3 reads TGTGCCAGCGGAGGGACTAGCGGATATAGCTCCTACGAGCAGTACTTC.

This clonotype was observed at least ten times. The gene calls are TRBV6-2 or TRBV6-3 and TRBJ2-1; D is unresolved. Per the germline V gene, CDR1 is MNHEY and CDR2 is SVGEGT. The V gene lost 7 bases and the J gene lost 0 bases, with 7 bases spanning the gap. CDR3 length: 13 residues. CDR3 protein: CASKQSSYNEQFF. The CDR3 region has the DNA TGTGCCAGCAAGCAGAGCTCCTACAATGAGCAGTTCTTC.

The rearrangement joins TRBV4-1 to TRBJ2-7; 7 positions agree with TRBD2. V shed 0 bases, J shed 0 bases, and the junction held 5 bases outside the gene matches. Germline V CDR1 and CDR2: MGHRA, YSYEKL. There are 16 residues in the CDR3. CDR3 amino acids: CASSQDTGGGSYEQYF. The CDR3 region has the DNA TGCGCCAGCAGCCAAGATACGGGGGGAGGCTCCTACGAGCAGTACTTC.

The rearrangement joins TRBV21-1 to TRBJ2-5. TRBV21-1 is a pseudogene locus. This CDR3 has 15 amino acids. The CDR3 DNA is TGTGCCAGCAGCAAAGCCAAGGGGGACCAAGAGACCCAGTACTTC. This gives the protein CASSKAKGDQETQYF.

The rearrangement joins TRBV20-1 to TRBJ1-2, with D unclear. CDR3 length equals 8 residues. Germline CDR1 reads DFQATT; CDR2 reads SNEGSKA (reference sequence). V dropped 6 bases and J dropped 5 bases, with 1 base sitting between them. CDR3 nucleotides: TGCAGTGCGTATGGCTACACCTTC. It codes for CSAYGYTF.

This clonotype was observed a handful of times. CDR3 loop: CASSLVSQGLLFF. CDR3 DNA: TGTGCCAGCAGCTTAGTTTCCCAGGGGTTGCTGTTCTTC. The chain has TRBV11-3 and TRBJ2-1; perhaps TRBD1 as D (6 bases). Germline loops: CDR1 SGHNT, CDR2 YENEEA. The CDR3 covers 13 residues. V was trimmed by 1 base and J by 15 bases, leaving 16 bases between them.

This clonotype has only a few counts. This sequence joins TRBV6-2 or TRBV6-3 and TRBJ2-1; 10 bases line up with TRBD2. The CDR3 contains 17 residues. Germline V gene sequence: CDR1 MNHEY, CDR2 SVGEGT. J was trimmed by 7 bases and V by 4 bases; bases with no gene match: 13. The CDR3 loop is CASSLSELLAGFNEQFF. The CDR3 DNA follows: TGTGCCAGCAGTTTGTCGGAGTTACTAGCGGGATTTAATGAGCAGTTCTTC.

The rearrangement links TRBV7-9 to TRBJ1-1; D gene ambiguous. The CDR3 length is 12 residues. Trimming removed 4 bases from V and 5 bases from J, with 8 bases in between. The germline V gene encodes CDR1 SEHNR and CDR2 FQNEAQ (reference sequence). The CDR3 bases are TGTGCCAGCAGCTCGATTGGAACTGAAGCTTTCTTT. Its translation is CASSSIGTEAFF.

The table lists this clonotype with a few counts. The genes are TRBV20-1 and TRBJ2-1; D unresolved. Per germline, CDR1 DFQATT and CDR2 SNEGSKA (reference sequence). V was pared by 0 bases and J by 9 bases, with 6 bases between. This CDR3 has 11 residues. DNA for the CDR3: TGCAGTGCTAGAGAACTCCCTGAGCAGTTCTTC. It translates to CSARELPEQFF.

This clonotype appeared many times. The genes are TRBV7-2 and TRBJ2-7; D remains ambiguous. Trimming left V 7 bases short and J 7 bases short, with 11 bases between. The CDR3 runs to 11 residues. Germline V gene data show CDR1 as SGHTA and CDR2 as FQGNSA. CDR3 sequence (DNA): TGTGCCAGCACCAATCTGGGGGAGCAGTACTTC. Amino acids: CASTNLGEQYF.

In its sample, this clonotype was seen a few times. This sequence joins TRBV5-1 and TRBJ2-1, with no clear D. The CDR3 spans 14 residues. Germline-derived CDR1 and CDR2 are SGHRS and YFSETQ. Trimming left V 2 bases short and J 0 bases short, with 6 bases between. The CDR3 sequence: CASSFDNSYNEQFF. Here the CDR3 DNA reads TGCGCCAGCAGCTTCGACAACTCCTACAATGAGCAGTTCTTC.

This chain joins TRBV24-1 and TRBJ2-3, with D perhaps TRBD2 (6 bases). Trimming pared 0 bases from V and 5 bases from J, leaving 14 bases between. The CDR3 is 16 amino acids. Germline CDR1 and CDR2: KGHDR and SFDVKD. The CDR3 sequence: CATSDLRAGPVDTQYF. The CDR3 bases are TGTGCCACCAGTGATTTGCGGGCGGGACCGGTAGATACGCAGTATTTT.

This clonotype has more than one count but fewer than ten. This rearrangement joins TRBV12-3 or TRBV12-4 to TRBJ2-5, with D perhaps matching TRBD1 or TRBD2 (5 bases each). This CDR3 has 12 amino acids. Between the trimmed V and J ends, which lost 8 bases and 3 bases, there was a span of 10 bases. CDR3 residues: CASRGLKETQYF. The CDR3 coding sequence is TGTGCCAGCCGGGGCTTAAAAGAGACCCAGTACTTC.

The chain carries TRBV7-9 and TRBJ2-1; 8 bases align to TRBD2. The V gene's germline CDR1 is SEHNR and CDR2 FQNEAQ (reference sequence). V lost 2 bases and J lost 5; bases outside the gene matches: 5. This CDR3 has 15 residues. CDR3 amino acids: CASSLRAGVNNEQFF. CDR3 DNA: TGTGCCAGCAGCTTAAGAGCGGGGGTGAACAATGAGCAGTTCTTC. Variable domain in full (rest from reference TRBV7-9 and TRBJ2-1): DTGVSQNPRHKITKRGQNVTFRCDPISEHNRLYWYRQTLGQGPEFLTYFQNEAQLEKSRLLSDRFSAERPKGSFSTLEIQRTEQGDSAMYLCASSLRAGVNNEQFFGPGTRLTVL.

The V and J genes are TRBV6-6 and TRBJ1-6; unclear D gene. The V gene lost 3 bases and the J gene lost 7 bases, with 16 bases spanning the gap. Germline assignment: CDR1 MNHNY and CDR2 SVGAGI (reference sequence). This CDR3 comprises 16 residues. The CDR3 coding sequence is TGTGCCAGCAGTTATGAGGCCCCGGGTTCCAATTCACCCCTCCACTTT. Amino acid sequence: CASSYEAPGSNSPLHF.

This clonotype was seen only a few times. The rearrangement links TRBV5-6 to TRBJ1-1; TRBD1 is a possible D gene (5 bases). V lost 2 bases to trimming and J lost 4 bases, with 12 bases between them. CDR1 is SGHDT, CDR2 YYEEEE, per germline. The CDR3 totals 14 residues. Written as DNA, the CDR3 is TGTGCCAGCAGCTTATCAGGGCGAAGCACTGAAGCTTTCTTT. Its protein product is CASSLSGRSTEAFF.

The CDR3 nucleotides are TGTGCCAGCAGCTGGGGCCCGAGGTTCCTGAACACCGGGGAGCTGTTTTTT. Translating gives CASSWGPRFLNTGELFF. This sequence joins TRBV5-6 and TRBJ2-2; tentatively, D is TRBD1 (5 bases). V lost 3 bases and J 1 base, leaving 16 bases between the germline ends. CDR1 is SGHDT and CDR2 is YYEEEE in the germline V gene. The length of the CDR3 is 17 residues.

V gene TRBV24-1 combines with J gene TRBJ2-1, with 9 positions matching TRBD2. This CDR3 spans 17 amino acids. Germline CDR1 and CDR2: KGHDR and SFDVKD. V lost 3 bases and J lost 5; bases outside the gene matches: 10. CDR3 coding DNA: TGTGCCACCAGTGATCAAAATCTAGCGGGACCCAACAATGAGCAGTTCTTC. It codes for CATSDQNLAGPNNEQFF.

There are a few counts of this clonotype. This chain links TRBV9 with TRBJ2-5; possible D gene TRBD2, 6 bases. Germline CDR1 is SGDLS and CDR2 is YYNGEE. The V and J ends lost 3 bases and 5 bases respectively, with 14 bases between them. This CDR3 is built from 14 residues. The CDR3 region is CASSGGLARETQYF. The CDR3, as DNA: TGTGCCAGCAGCGGTGGGCTAGCGCGGGAGACCCAGTACTTC. The whole variable domain, filled in from reference TRBV9 and TRBJ2-5, reads DSGVTQTPKHLITATGQRVTLRCSPRSGDLSVYWYQQSLDQGLQFLIQYYNGEERAKGNILERFSAQQFPDLHSELNLSSLELGDSALYFCASSGGLARETQYFGPGTRLLVL.

In its sample, this clonotype was seen a few times. V is TRBV6-1 and J is TRBJ2-7; TRBD1 or TRBD2 may be the D gene (5 bases each). Per the germline V gene, CDR1 is MNHNS and CDR2 is SASEGT. The CDR3 is 15 residues long. Trimming shortened V by 2 bases and J by 4 bases, and 15 bases separated the two germline ends. DNA for the CDR3: TGTGCCAGCAGTGAATCCTCTACTGGGGGTTACGAGCAGTACTTC. Protein: CASSESSTGGYEQYF.

J is TRBJ2-7 and V is TRBV4-3; TRBD2 agrees at 8 bases. Trimming took 0 bases from V and 9 from J; bases not matched to a gene: 13. The CDR3 consists of 16 residues. Germline CDR1 LGHNA, CDR2 YSLEER. DNA for the CDR3: TGCGCCAGCAGCCAAGATCTGGCGGGAGGACCGGTGGGGCAGTACTTC. Its translation: CASSQDLAGGPVGQYF.

This clonotype was recorded a few times. The V and J genes are TRBV7-9 and TRBJ1-5, with TRBD1 matching over 8 bases. The CDR3 runs 15 residues. Germline V gene lookup returns CDR1 SEHNR and CDR2 FQNEAQ (reference sequence). J was trimmed by 3 bases and V by 5 bases; bases with no gene match: 6. CDR3 in amino acids: CASSPDRAINQPQHF. CDR3 DNA sequence: TGTGCCAGCAGCCCGGACAGGGCTATCAATCAGCCCCAGCATTTT.

This clonotype was picked up a small number of times. This sequence joins TRBV6-4 and TRBJ2-1; 7 nucleotides line up with TRBD1. V was clipped by 5 bases and J by 3 bases; unmatched bases: 7. The CDR3 spans 15 residues. Germline CDR1 and CDR2: MRHNA and SNTAGT. The CDR3 nucleotides read TGTGCCAGCAGTCCGATCCCAGGGGGCTACAATGAGCAGTTCTTC. Encoded protein: CASSPIPGGYNEQFF.

This rearrangement joins TRBV7-2 to TRBJ1-2, with 9 bases fitting TRBD1. The CDR3 loop spans 16 amino acids. The trim removed 5 bases at V and 8 bases at J, leaving 15 bases unmatched. The germline V gene has CDR1 SGHTA and CDR2 FQGNSA. The CDR3 protein is CASSPQRWDRVKGYTF. The CDR3 DNA sequence: TGTGCCAGCAGCCCCCAACGGTGGGACAGGGTGAAAGGCTACACCTTC.

This clonotype occurred a few times. The V call is TRBV5-4, the J call TRBJ2-5; TRBD2 matches 7 bases. Looked up from germline, CDR1 is SGHNT and CDR2 is YYREEE (reference sequence). The ends lost 4 bases at V and 5 bases at J; junction bases unmatched: 11. The CDR3 has 15 residues. The CDR3 protein is CASSTDGRFGETQYF. The CDR3 bases are TGTGCCAGCAGCACTGACGGGAGGTTTGGGGAGACCCAGTACTTC.

A few counts support this clonotype. V and J are TRBV7-9 and TRBJ1-3, with D perhaps matching TRBD1 (5 bases). The germline V gene has CDR1 SEHNR and CDR2 FQNEAQ (reference sequence). The ends were cut back, 10 bases at V and 0 bases at J, with 13 bases in the middle. The CDR3 is 14 residues long. CDR3 in DNA: TGTGCCAACCAGGGACTTAGCTCTGGAAACACCATATATTTT. Its protein is CANQGLSSGNTIYF.

This clonotype was found a few times. The chain links TRBV20-1 to TRBJ1-6; TRBD1 might be the D (6 bases). V was cut by 6 bases and J by 6 bases, with 18 bases left in between. This CDR3 region has 15 residues. The germline CDR1 and CDR2 sequences are DFQATT and SNEGSKA (reference sequence). CDR3 in DNA: TGCAGTGCCCAAGCGGGGGGCTCATCTAATTCACCCCTCCACTTT. Protein sequence: CSAQAGGSSNSPLHF.